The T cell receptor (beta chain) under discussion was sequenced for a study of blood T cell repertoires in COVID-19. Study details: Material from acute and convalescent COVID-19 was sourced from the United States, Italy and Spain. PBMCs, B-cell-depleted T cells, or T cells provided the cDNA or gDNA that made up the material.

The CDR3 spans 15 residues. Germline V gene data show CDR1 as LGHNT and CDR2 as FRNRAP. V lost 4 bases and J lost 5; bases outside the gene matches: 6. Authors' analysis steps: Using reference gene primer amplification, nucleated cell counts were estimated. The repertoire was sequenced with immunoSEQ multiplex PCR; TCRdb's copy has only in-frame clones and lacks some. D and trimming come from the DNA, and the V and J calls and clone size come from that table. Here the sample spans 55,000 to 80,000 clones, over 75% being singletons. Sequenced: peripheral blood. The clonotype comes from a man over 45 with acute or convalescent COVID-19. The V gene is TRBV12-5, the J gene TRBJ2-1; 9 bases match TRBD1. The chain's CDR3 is CASGSGTGPHNEQFF. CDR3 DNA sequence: TGTGCTAGTGGTTCTGGGACAGGGCCACACAATGAGCAGTTCTTC. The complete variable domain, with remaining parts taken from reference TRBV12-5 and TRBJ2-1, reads DARVTQTPRHKVTEMGQEVTMRCQPILGHNTVFWYRQTMMQGLELLAYFRNRAPLDDSGMPKDRFSAEMPDATLATLKIQPSEPRDSAVYFCASGSGTGPHNEQFFGPGTRLTVL.